A selection of T cell receptor beta chains follows, all from one sample in a study of T cells after yellow fever vaccination. One entry per CDR3 protein results from TCRdb running MiXCR on the 5' RACE reads. The sample yields under 300,000 distinct CDR3 sequences, less than 7.5% seen once. Sequencing used CD4+ T cells sorted from PBMCs, obtained on the day of the yellow fever booster vaccination. The receptors were gathered from a man aged 25-40 years who received the YFV17D yellow fever vaccine. Each CDR3 is given with its conserved first and last residue. D genes are given only for firm matches. Expanded clones get a size class; other rows say once, few or many, or leave the size out.

J gene,D gene,V gene,clone size,CDR3 protein,CDR3 DNA
TRBJ2-5,TRBD1,TRBV3-1,-,CASSLITGTEETQYF,TGTGCCAGCAGTCTCATCACCGGGACAGAAGAGACCCAGTACTTC
TRBJ2-5,TRBD2,TRBV3-1,few,CASSHSSFTGTSGSGETQYF,TGTGCCAGCAGCCATTCCTCGTTTACCGGGACTAGCGGGAGCGGGGAGACCCAGTACTTC
TRBJ2-2,TRBD2,TRBV20-1,few,CSATRLAGSPGELFF,TGCAGTGCTACGCGACTAGCGGGAAGTCCCGGGGAGCTGTTTTTT
TRBJ2-3,-,TRBV28,few,CASRGGGAGTDTQYF,TGTGCCAGCAGGGGAGGGGGGGCTGGGACAGATACGCAGTATTTT
TRBJ1-5,-,TRBV5-5,few,CASSFGLLSLNQPQHF,TGTGCCAGCAGCTTTGGTTTGTTGTCTCTCAATCAGCCCCAGCATTTT
TRBJ2-7,-,TRBV7-9,many,CASSAQSRGFYEQYF,TGTGCCAGCAGCGCACAGAGCCGAGGTTTCTACGAGCAGTACTTC
TRBJ2-5,-,TRBV7-2,few,CAINREGNQETQYF,TGTGCCATAAACAGGGAAGGGAACCAAGAGACCCAGTACTTC
TRBJ2-1,TRBD2,TRBV20-1,many,CSARGSSGRAWRNEQFF,TGCAGTGCTAGAGGATCTAGCGGGAGGGCCTGGAGAAATGAGCAGTTCTTC
TRBJ2-3,TRBD1,TRBV3-1,many,CASSQVDRDTQYF,TGTGCCAGCAGCCAAGTGGACAGGGATACGCAGTATTTT
TRBJ2-7,TRBD1,TRBV7-9,few,CASRSLGQGSEQYF,TGTGCCAGCCGCTCTCTGGGACAGGGGAGCGAGCAGTACTTC
TRBJ2-1,TRBD2,TRBV11-2,many,CASSRLRLAGGGYNEQFF,TGTGCCAGCAGCCGCCTCAGACTAGCGGGAGGGGGTTACAATGAGCAGTTCTTC
TRBJ2-7,TRBD2,TRBV7-2,few,CASSLSIRTSGSYEQYF,TGTGCCAGCAGCTTATCAATTCGGACTAGCGGGAGTTACGAGCAGTACTTC
TRBJ2-5,-,TRBV7-2,few,CASSHRRSETQYF,TGTGCCAGCAGCCATAGACGTTCGGAGACCCAGTACTTC
TRBJ2-7,-,TRBV7-9,-,CASSLQGGHSEQYF,TGTGCCAGCAGCTTACAGGGAGGACATAGCGAGCAGTACTTC
TRBJ2-7,-,TRBV10-3,many,CAISENSPGEQYF,TGTGCCATCAGTGAGAACAGTCCGGGGGAGCAGTACTTC
TRBJ2-1,-,TRBV7-2,many,CASSPREYEQFF,TGTGCCAGCAGCCCCAGGGAGTATGAGCAGTTCTTC
TRBJ2-7,-,TRBV28,many,CASSFLTYEQYF,TGTGCCAGCAGTTTTCTGACTTACGAGCAGTACTTC
TRBJ2-3,-,TRBV20-1,many,CSARDRRLTDTQYF,TGCAGTGCTAGAGATCGCAGACTGACAGATACGCAGTATTTT
TRBJ2-1,TRBD2,TRBV7-6,-,CASSLFMASGGIYNEQFF,TGTGCCAGCAGCTTATTTATGGCTAGCGGGGGTATTTACAATGAGCAGTTCTTC
TRBJ2-1,-,TRBV24-1,-,CATSWTSDEQFF,TGTGCCACCAGCTGGACTTCCGATGAGCAGTTCTTC
TRBJ2-7,-,TRBV7-2,many,CASSLVAGAEFPYEQYF,TGTGCCAGCAGCTTAGTGGCTGGAGCCGAGTTCCCCTACGAGCAGTACTTC
TRBJ2-3,TRBD2,TRBV5-1,many,CASYSGLAGEAQYF,TGCGCCAGCTACTCCGGACTAGCAGGGGAAGCGCAGTATTTT
TRBJ1-6,-,TRBV14,few,CASSAKARQFNSPLHF,TGTGCCAGCAGCGCAAAAGCGCGTCAGTTTAATTCACCCCTCCACTTT
TRBJ2-2,-,TRBV15,many,CATSGDIHEELFF,TGTGCCACCAGCGGCGACATACACGAGGAGCTGTTTTTT
TRBJ2-1,-,TRBV14,-,CASSQVLRRNEQFF,TGTGCCAGCAGCCAAGTTCTCCGGAGGAATGAGCAGTTCTTC
TRBJ1-6,-,TRBV4-2,-,CASSQDLAANSPLHF,TGTGCCAGCAGCCAAGATCTGGCAGCTAATTCACCCCTCCACTTT
TRBJ2-7,TRBD2,TRBV5-6,-,CASSKTGGSYEQYF,TGTGCCAGCAGCAAGACGGGGGGCTCCTACGAGCAGTACTTC
TRBJ2-7,TRBD1,TRBV11-1,-,CASSEPGQGGYEQYF,TGTGCCAGCAGCGAACCGGGACAGGGGGGTTACGAGCAGTACTTC
TRBJ2-1,TRBD1,TRBV4-3,-,CASSQDPGTGSYNEQFF,TGCGCCAGCAGCCAAGATCCGGGGACAGGGTCCTACAATGAGCAGTTCTTC
TRBJ2-7,TRBD1,TRBV5-5,few,CASSLEWTGGPYEQYF,TGTGCCAGCAGCTTGGAGTGGACAGGGGGACCCTACGAGCAGTACTTC
TRBJ2-1,TRBD2,TRBV7-2,few,CASSILSGRARNEQFF,TGTGCCAGCAGTATATTAAGCGGGAGGGCCCGCAATGAGCAGTTCTTC
TRBJ1-2,TRBD1,TRBV12-3/TRBV12-4,few,CASSRGDRALGYTF,TGTGCCAGCAGTCGAGGGGACAGGGCCCTTGGCTACACCTTC
TRBJ2-2,-,TRBV25-1,few,CASSETLTPGGLTNTGELFF,TGTGCCAGCAGTGAAACATTAACCCCGGGTGGACTTACGAACACCGGGGAGCTGTTTTTT
TRBJ2-3,TRBD2,TRBV9,few,CASSVGGRGTDTQYF,TGTGCCAGCAGCGTAGGTGGGAGGGGCACAGATACGCAGTATTTT
TRBJ2-2,-,TRBV20-1,few,CSATPGVNTGELFF,TGCAGTGCCACTCCGGGGGTTAACACCGGGGAGCTGTTTTTT
TRBJ2-2,TRBD2,TRBV5-4,few,CASSLGASGRTGELFF,TGTGCCAGCAGCTTGGGGGCTAGCGGGAGAACCGGGGAGCTGTTTTTT
TRBJ1-4,TRBD1,TRBV29-1,many,CSVTTGLREKLFF,TGCAGCGTTACGACAGGGTTAAGGGAAAAACTGTTTTTT
TRBJ1-6,-,TRBV6-6,many,CASRQDGNSPLHF,TGTGCCAGCAGACAGGACGGGAATTCACCCCTCCACTTT
TRBJ1-1,-,TRBV4-3,many,CASSRRTNTEAFF,TGCGCCAGCAGCCGAAGGACTAACACTGAAGCTTTCTTT